The next 3 T cell receptor beta chains were all read from a single sample in a study of regulatory T cells in long-lasting Graves disease. Time point meaning: persistent/refractory GD, antithyroid drugs over 5 years with positive TRAb. After RNA was extracted from PBMCs, the TCR library was made from it. Arm-PCR of CDR3 regions and iRepertoire HTBI primers were the basis on which TCR beta libraries were built. TCRdb re-analysed the multiplex PCR reads in MiXCR, keeping a single row per CDR3 protein. Among over 250,000 distinct CDR3 sequences listed, around 23% were seen once. The material was peripheral blood mononuclear cells (PBMCs), obtained when the disease was refractory, from a patient treated with antithyroid drugs. The source is a female donor with Graves disease.

This chain uses TRBV28 with TRBJ2-3; TRBD2 matches at 10 bases. The CDR3 length is 16 residues. CDR1 is MDHEN, CDR2 SYDVKM, per germline. The ends lost 6 bases at V and 0 bases at J; junction bases unmatched: 6. The CDR3 DNA follows: TGTGCCAGCAGCTACAGGACTAGCGGTAGCACAGATACGCAGTATTTT. This sequence encodes CASSYRTSGSTDTQYF.

This clonotype was detected many times. The chain combines TRBV30 with TRBJ2-7; no definite D call. The CDR3 runs 13 residues. Trimming cost V 4 bases and J 5 bases, with 15 bases left between them. Germline CDR1 and CDR2: GTSNPN and SVGIG (reference sequence). Written as DNA, the CDR3 is TGTGCCTGGAAGCCGGTGTGGGTAAACGAGCAGTACTTC. It codes for CAWKPVWVNEQYF.

The chain recombines TRBV7-9 with TRBJ1-4, with D unclear. Trimming took off 1 base at V and 8 bases at J, with 8 bases between the two ends. Germline CDR1 and CDR2: SEHNR and FQNEAQ (reference sequence). The CDR3 covers 13 residues. The DNA for the CDR3 is TGTGCCAGCAGCTTAGTCACACAAGAAAAACTGTTTTTT. This gives the protein CASSLVTQEKLFF.